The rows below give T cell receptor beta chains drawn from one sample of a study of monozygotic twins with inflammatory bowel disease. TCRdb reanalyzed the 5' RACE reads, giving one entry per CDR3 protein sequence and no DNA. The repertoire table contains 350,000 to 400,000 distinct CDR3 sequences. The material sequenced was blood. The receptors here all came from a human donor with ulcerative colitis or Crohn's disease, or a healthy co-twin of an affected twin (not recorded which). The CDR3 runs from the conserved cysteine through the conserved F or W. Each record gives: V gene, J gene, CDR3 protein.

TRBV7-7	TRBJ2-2	CASMAGLNTGELFF
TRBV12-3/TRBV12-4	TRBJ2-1	CASSTTEYSYNEQFF
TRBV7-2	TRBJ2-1	CASSLVSGGGNEQFF
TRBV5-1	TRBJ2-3	CASSLVRGPDTQYF
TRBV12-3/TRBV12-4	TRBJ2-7	CASSLAEYEQYF
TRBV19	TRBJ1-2	CASSIKGNPNLGYTF
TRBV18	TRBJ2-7	CASSQGQVYEQYF
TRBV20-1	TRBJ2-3	CSARSGTVRGDTQYF
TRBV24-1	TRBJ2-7	CATSDPSRGYEQYF
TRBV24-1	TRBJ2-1	CATSDPRDNEQFF
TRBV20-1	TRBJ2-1	CSASLLAGGFDGDEQFF
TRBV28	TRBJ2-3	CASSSRQGQIDTQYF
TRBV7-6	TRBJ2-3	CASSFGGGAADTQYF